This T cell receptor (beta chain) stems from a study of cytomegalovirus exposure and HLA in healthy donors. Looking at the study overall: In a later analysis, the approximately 120 validation repertoires were reported to have used the same platform as the roughly 730 first-cohort repertoires. The study, taken as a whole, reports: A few of the chains that were CMV-associated were confirmed in vitro to be specific for CMV antigens. Altogether, about 160 TCR beta chains were recorded as cytomegalovirus-associated.

As concerns this clone: The target antigen is unknown.

Germline V gives CDR1 PRHDT, CDR2 FYEKMQ (reference sequence). The CDR3 runs 16 residues. V was pared by 2 bases and J by 2 bases, with 8 bases of the junction left unmatched. The approximately 120-subject validation cohort, separate from the approximately 670-subject first cohort, included the donors. The assay was immunoSEQ multiplex PCR, and TCRdb's table has in-frame clones only and misses some. The sample carries around 250,000 clones, nearly 90% recorded once. This receptor was obtained from a woman aged 18-29 years in good health and CMV-seronegative. Sequenced input: PBMCs. The rearrangement joins TRBV13 to TRBJ2-5; 7 bases are shared with TRBD2. CDR3 protein: CASSLKPGLPQETQYF. DNA for the CDR3: TGTGCCAGCAGCTTAAAACCGGGACTACCTCAAGAGACCCAGTACTTC.